This T cell receptor (beta chain) stems from a study of cytomegalovirus exposure and HLA in healthy donors. Study-level information: A previous analysis identified more than 100 million unique TCR beta sequences derived from about 180 million T cells.

PCR involved 60 Vbeta and 13 Jbeta primers. Using immunoSEQ multiplex PCR, the repertoire was profiled, and TCRdb retains in-frame clones only, with some absent. This sample carries approximately 71,000 clones, with about 3.8% going to the ten biggest clones. The sequence was obtained from a female donor in good health and CMV-seropositive. The sample was PBMCs.

For the CDR3, the DNA is TGTGCCAGCTCACCACAGGGACAGGGCTACGAGCAGTACTTC. Amino acid sequence: CASSPQGQGYEQYF. The chain uses TRBV18 and TRBJ2-7; 9 bases align to TRBD1. The CDR3 covers 14 residues. Germline V CDR1 and CDR2: KGHSH, LQKENI. Trimming cost V 1 base and J 3 bases; bases outside gene matches: 1.